Listed below are T cell receptor beta chains from one sample, sequenced in a study of blood T cell repertoires in COVID-19. Clones were read by immunoSEQ multiplex PCR, and TCRdb kept only the in-frame ones, dropping some. The data show 150,000 to 200,000 clones, more than 85% seen once. The material sequenced was peripheral blood. The receptors originated from a man between 45 and 60 years old with acute or convalescent COVID-19. CDR3s include the opening cysteine and the closing phenylalanine or tryptophan. The D gene is left open where the match is weak. Clone sizes are given selectively: once, few, many, or a class where the clone is expanded.

>-|TRBD1|TRBV27|TRBJ2-2
TGTGCCAGCAGCAAATGGGGACAGGGGTCCACCGGGGAGCTGTTTTTT
CASSKWGQGSTGELFF
>-|TRBD1|TRBV28|TRBJ1-5
TGTGCCAGCAGTGAAAGACAGGGAGGCAATCAGCCCCAGCATTTT
CASSERQGGNQPQHF
>-|-|TRBV7-7|TRBJ2-5
TGTGCTAGCAGCTTAGACCGGACTTCCCAAGAGACCCAGTACTTC
CASSLDRTSQETQYF
>-|-|TRBV10-3|TRBJ2-3
TGTGCCACCTGCGAGGCAGATACGCAGTATTTT
CATCEADTQYF
>-|TRBD1|TRBV6-1|TRBJ1-5
TGTGCCAGCAGTGAAAGGGACAGGGTAGATCAGCCCCAGCATTTT
CASSERDRVDQPQHF
>-|-|TRBV5-6|TRBJ1-4
TGTGCCAGCAGCTTGTACCGAGGGAATGAAAAACTGTTTTTT
CASSLYRGNEKLFF
>few|TRBD1|TRBV27|TRBJ1-1
TGTGCCAGCAGTTTTGTCTCTGGGACAGGGGGCCAGATGAACACTGAAGCTTTCTTT
CASSFVSGTGGQMNTEAFF
>-|TRBD1|TRBV10-1|TRBJ1-2
TGCGCCAGCAGGACAGGGCTAAACTATGGCTACACCTTC
CASRTGLNYGYTF
>once|-|TRBV7-9|TRBJ1-4
TGTGCCAGCAGAGAGACAGAATCCAATGAAAAACTGTTTTTT
CASRETESNEKLFF
>-|TRBD1|TRBV6-1|TRBJ1-5
TGTGCCAGCAGTGCGAGACAGGGGGCTTTAAATCAGCCCCAGCATTTT
CASSARQGALNQPQHF
>-|TRBD1|TRBV3-1/TRBV3-2|TRBJ2-7
TGTGCCAGCAGCCGGGGGACAGAATACGAGCAGTACTTC
CASSRGTEYEQYF
>-|TRBD2|TRBV9|TRBJ2-7
TGTGCCAGCAGCGGAGACGCCGGGACTAGCGTCGAGCAGTACTTC
CASSGDAGTSVEQYF
>-|-|TRBV6-5|TRBJ1-1
TGTGCCAGCAGCCGAGAGAGGGTCACTGAAGCTTTCTTT
CASSRERVTEAFF
>once|-|TRBV7-9|TRBJ1-4
TGTGCCAGCAGCTTTATGAGGCAAGACAATGAAAAACTGTTTTTT
CASSFMRQDNEKLFF
>-|TRBD1|TRBV6-5|TRBJ1-1
TGTGCCAGCAGTTACCTAAGGGGGCGGACTGAAGCTTTCTTT
CASSYLRGRTEAFF
>-|TRBD1|TRBV19|TRBJ1-5
TGTGCCAGTAGCCGGGACAGGGAAAAGCCCCAGCATTTT
CASSRDREKPQHF
>-|-|TRBV7-3|TRBJ1-1
TGTGCCAGCAGCATGGGCTCGAACACTGAAGCTTTCTTT
CASSMGSNTEAFF
>-|TRBD1|TRBV5-6|TRBJ1-1
TGTGCCAGCAGCAACGACAGGGGATTGAACACTGAAGCTTTCTTT
CASSNDRGLNTEAFF
>-|TRBD2|TRBV4-2|TRBJ2-5
TGTGCCAGCAGACTTACTAGCGGGGGGGCCGGGGAGACCCAGTACTTC
CASRLTSGGAGETQYF
>-|-|TRBV6-5|TRBJ1-1
TGTGCCAGCAAAGAAGTTGTGGGGGGCACTGAAGCTTTCTTT
CASKEVVGGTEAFF
>-|TRBD1|TRBV4-3|TRBJ1-6
TGCGCCAGCAGCCAACAGGGGGATTCACCCCTCCACTTT
CASSQQGDSPLHF
>-|TRBD1|TRBV19|TRBJ2-5
TGTGCCAGTAGGATGGACAGGGCGCCCCAAGAGACCCAGTACTTC
CASRMDRAPQETQYF
>-|-|TRBV24-1|TRBJ2-2
TGTGCCACCAGTGTGGGGAGAAAGTTCACCGGGGAGCTGTTTTTT
CATSVGRKFTGELFF
>once|-|TRBV3-1/TRBV3-2|TRBJ1-5
TGTGCCAGCAGCCGGGGGGGCCAGGGAGGCAATCAGCCCCAGCATTTT
CASSRGGQGGNQPQHF
>-|TRBD2|TRBV19|TRBJ2-3
TGTGCCAGTAACAAAGCGGGAGGTTCAAATGCTGGAGATACGCAGTATTTT
CASNKAGGSNAGDTQYF
>-|TRBD1|TRBV28|TRBJ2-1
TGTGCCAGCAGTGAACGACAGGGTCGCAATGAGCAGTTCTTC
CASSERQGRNEQFF
>-|TRBD2|TRBV27|TRBJ2-5
TGTGCCAGCGCCTCTTCACTAGCGGGGGTTGAGACCCAGTACTTC
CASASSLAGVETQYF
>-|TRBD2|TRBV15|TRBJ2-5
TGTGCCACCAGCAGTGGCGGGGGAGGGGTTCAAGAGACCCAGTACTTC
CATSSGGGGVQETQYF
>-|TRBD2|TRBV5-4|TRBJ2-2
TGTGCCAGCAGCTTTCTAGGACTAGCCGGCGGGGAGCTGTTTTTT
CASSFLGLAGGELFF
>-|TRBD2|TRBV15|TRBJ2-1
TGTGCCACCAGCAGAGATAGGAGACTAGCGGCCAACAATGAGCAGTTCTTC
CATSRDRRLAANNEQFF
>-|TRBD1|TRBV29-1|TRBJ1-1
TGCAGCGCCATAGGACAGGTGAACACTGAAGCTTTCTTT
CSAIGQVNTEAFF
>-|-|TRBV18|TRBJ1-1
TGTGCCAGCTCAGGGGGTGTAGGGGGTCTCACTGAAGCTTTCTTT
CASSGGVGGLTEAFF
>-|TRBD2|TRBV5-1|TRBJ2-3
TGCGCCAGCAGGGCTAGCGGGAGTGCAGATACGCAGTATTTT
CASRASGSADTQYF
>once|TRBD1|TRBV9|TRBJ2-6
TGTGCCAGCAGCGTAGCGACAGGGGGCGGTTCTGGGGCCAACGTCCTGACTTTC
CASSVATGGGSGANVLTF
>-|-|TRBV20-1|TRBJ2-3
TGCAGTGCTAGTCGCCTACCGAAGTGGGATACGCAGTATTTT
CSASRLPKWDTQYF
>-|TRBD2|TRBV7-2|TRBJ2-7
TGTGCCAGCAGCTTGTGGACTAGCGGGTACGAGCAGTACTTC
CASSLWTSGYEQYF
>-|-|TRBV7-2|TRBJ2-3
TGTGCCAGCAGCACCCCTAGCGCAGATACGCAGTATTTT
CASSTPSADTQYF
>-|-|TRBV10-3|TRBJ1-3
TGTGCCATCAGTCCCGGGACAATCTCTGGAAACACCATATATTTT
CAISPGTISGNTIYF
>-|-|TRBV18|TRBJ2-1
TGTGCCAGCTCACTTGGAGTGAGAGGTGAGCAGTTCTTC
CASSLGVRGEQFF
>-|TRBD2|TRBV6-5|TRBJ2-1
TGTGCCAGCAGTCCCGGGACTAGCGGGGTCGATGAGCAGTTCTTC
CASSPGTSGVDEQFF